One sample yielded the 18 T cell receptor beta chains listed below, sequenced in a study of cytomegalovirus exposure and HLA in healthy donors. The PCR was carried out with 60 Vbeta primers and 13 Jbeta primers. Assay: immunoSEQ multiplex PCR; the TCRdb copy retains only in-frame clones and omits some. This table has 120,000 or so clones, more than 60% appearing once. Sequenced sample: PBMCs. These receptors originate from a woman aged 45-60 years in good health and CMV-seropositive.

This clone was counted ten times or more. Here the CDR3 DNA reads TGTGCCAGCAGTGAAGGGGCACAGGGAGCATATGGCTACACCTTC. Protein sequence: CASSEGAQGAYGYTF. This rearrangement joins TRBV2 to TRBJ1-2, with D perhaps TRBD1 (6 bases). Trimming took off 1 base at V and 5 bases at J, with 14 bases between the two ends. Looked up from germline, CDR1 is SNHLY and CDR2 is FYNNEI. This CDR3 contains 15 residues. Full variable domain (missing parts from reference TRBV2 and TRBJ1-2): EPEVTQTPSHQVTQMGQEVILRCVPISNHLYFYWYRQILGQKVEFLVSFYNNEISEKSEIFDDQFSVERPDGSNFTLKIRSTKLEDSAMYFCASSEGAQGAYGYTFGSGTRLTVV.

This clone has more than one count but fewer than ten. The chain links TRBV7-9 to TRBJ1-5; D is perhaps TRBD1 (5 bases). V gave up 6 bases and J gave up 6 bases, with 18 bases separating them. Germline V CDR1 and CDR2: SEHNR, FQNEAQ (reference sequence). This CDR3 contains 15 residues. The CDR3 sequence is CASSSRAGRCQPQHF. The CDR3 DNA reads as TGTGCCAGCAGTTCCAGGGCAGGGCGTTGTCAGCCCCAGCATTTT.

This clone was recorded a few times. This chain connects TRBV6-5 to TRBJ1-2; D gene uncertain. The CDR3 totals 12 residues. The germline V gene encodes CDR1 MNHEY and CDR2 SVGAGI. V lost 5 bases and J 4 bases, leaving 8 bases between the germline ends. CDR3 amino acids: CASSEGSYGYTF. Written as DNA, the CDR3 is TGTGCCAGCAGTGAAGGGAGCTATGGCTACACCTTC.

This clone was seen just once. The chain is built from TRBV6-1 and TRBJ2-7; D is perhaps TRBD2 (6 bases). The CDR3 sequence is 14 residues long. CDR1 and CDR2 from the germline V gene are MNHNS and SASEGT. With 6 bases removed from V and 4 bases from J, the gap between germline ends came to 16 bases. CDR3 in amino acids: CASRGTSGVYEQYF. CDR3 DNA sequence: TGTGCCAGCAGGGGGACTTCGGGAGTATACGAGCAGTACTTC.

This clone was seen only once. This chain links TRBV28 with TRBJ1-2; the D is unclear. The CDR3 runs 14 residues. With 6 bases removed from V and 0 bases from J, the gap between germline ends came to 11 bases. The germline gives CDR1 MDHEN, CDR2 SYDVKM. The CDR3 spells CASRPAGSNYGYTF. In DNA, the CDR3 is TGTGCCAGCAGACCCGCGGGGTCTAACTATGGCTACACCTTC.

The DNA for the CDR3 is TGTGCCAGCAGTTACTCGACAGGGCCTGAAGCTTTCTTT. Translated, it gives CASSYSTGPEAFF. The chain couples TRBV6-6 to TRBJ1-1; TRBD1 matches at 7 bases. Germline loops: CDR1 MNHNY, CDR2 SVGAGI (reference sequence). The V and J ends lost 0 bases and 6 bases, in that order; junction bases with no gene match: 1. The CDR3 sequence is 13 residues long.

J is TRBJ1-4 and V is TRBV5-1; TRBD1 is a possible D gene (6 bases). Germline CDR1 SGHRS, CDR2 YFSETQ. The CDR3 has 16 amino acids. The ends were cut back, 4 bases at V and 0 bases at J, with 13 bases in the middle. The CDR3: CASSGTGSATNEKLFF. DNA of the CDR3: TGCGCCAGCAGCGGTACAGGGAGTGCAACTAATGAAAAACTGTTTTTT.

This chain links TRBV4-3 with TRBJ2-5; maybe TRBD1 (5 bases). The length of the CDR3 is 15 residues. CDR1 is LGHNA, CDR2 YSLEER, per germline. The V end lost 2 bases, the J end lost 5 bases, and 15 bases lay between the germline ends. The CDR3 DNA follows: TGCGCCAGCAGCCAATCTAGTGGGGCTGGGGAGACCCAGTACTTC. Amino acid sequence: CASSQSSGAGETQYF.

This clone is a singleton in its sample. In nucleotides, the CDR3 is TGTGCCAGCAGCCCCCGGGCAGGGTTTGAAGAAAAACTGTTTTTT. Translation gives CASSPRAGFEEKLFF. The chain couples TRBV9 to TRBJ1-4; D might be TRBD1 (5 bases). In germline, CDR1 is SGDLS, CDR2 YYNGEE. V was trimmed by 4 bases and J by 8 bases, leaving 18 bases between them. The CDR3 contains 15 residues. Using reference TRBV9 and TRBJ1-4 for the parts outside the CDR3, the full variable domain is DSGVTQTPKHLITATGQRVTLRCSPRSGDLSVYWYQQSLDQGLQFLIQYYNGEERAKGNILERFSAQQFPDLHSELNLSSLELGDSALYFCASSPRAGFEEKLFFGSGTQLSVL.

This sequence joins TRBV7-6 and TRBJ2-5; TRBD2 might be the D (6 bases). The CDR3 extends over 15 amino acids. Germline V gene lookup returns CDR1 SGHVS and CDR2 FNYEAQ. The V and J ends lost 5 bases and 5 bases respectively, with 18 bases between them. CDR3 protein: CASSPRHRGLETQYF. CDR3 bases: TGTGCCAGCAGCCCACGACACCGGGGGTTGGAGACCCAGTACTTC.

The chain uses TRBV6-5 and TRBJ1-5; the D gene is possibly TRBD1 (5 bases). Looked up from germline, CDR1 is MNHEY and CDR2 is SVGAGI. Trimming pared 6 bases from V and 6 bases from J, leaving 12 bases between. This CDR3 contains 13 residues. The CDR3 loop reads CASRWGLGQPQHF. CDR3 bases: TGTGCCAGCAGGTGGGGCTTGGGTCAGCCCCAGCATTTT.

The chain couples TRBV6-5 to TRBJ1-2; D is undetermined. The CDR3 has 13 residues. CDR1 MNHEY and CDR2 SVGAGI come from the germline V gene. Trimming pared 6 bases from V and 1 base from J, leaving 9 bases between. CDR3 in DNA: TGTGCCAGCAGAGTTGGGAGTAACTATGGCTACACCTTC. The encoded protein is CASRVGSNYGYTF.

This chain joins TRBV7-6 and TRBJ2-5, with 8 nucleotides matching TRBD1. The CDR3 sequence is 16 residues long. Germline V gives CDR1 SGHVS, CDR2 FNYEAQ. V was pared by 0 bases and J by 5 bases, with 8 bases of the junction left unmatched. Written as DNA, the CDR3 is TGTGCCAGCAGCTTAGCGGGGCAGGGGGCTGCCGAGACCCAGTACTTC. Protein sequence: CASSLAGQGAAETQYF.

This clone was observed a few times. The CDR3 protein is CASSRAGSSYNSPLHF. CDR3 DNA sequence: TGTGCCAGCAGCCGAGCAGGAAGCTCCTATAATTCACCCCTCCACTTT. V usage is TRBV28 and J usage is TRBJ1-6; D unresolved. The germline CDR1 and CDR2 sequences are MDHEN and SYDVKM. This CDR3 contains 16 residues. The V gene lost 6 bases and the J gene lost 0 bases, with 12 bases spanning the gap.

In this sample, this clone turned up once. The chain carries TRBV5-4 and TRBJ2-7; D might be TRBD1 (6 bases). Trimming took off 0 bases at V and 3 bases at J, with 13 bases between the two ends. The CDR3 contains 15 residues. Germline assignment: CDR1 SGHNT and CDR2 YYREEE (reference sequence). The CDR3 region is CASSLGQGLYYEQYF. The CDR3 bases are TGTGCCAGCAGCTTGGGTCAGGGGTTGTACTACGAGCAGTACTTC.

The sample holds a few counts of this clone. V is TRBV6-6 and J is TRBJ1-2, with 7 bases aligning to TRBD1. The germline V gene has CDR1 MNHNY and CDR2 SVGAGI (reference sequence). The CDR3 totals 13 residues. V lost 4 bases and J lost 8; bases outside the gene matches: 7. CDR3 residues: CASSLTGARGYTF. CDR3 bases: TGTGCCAGCAGTTTAACAGGGGCGCGCGGCTACACCTTC.

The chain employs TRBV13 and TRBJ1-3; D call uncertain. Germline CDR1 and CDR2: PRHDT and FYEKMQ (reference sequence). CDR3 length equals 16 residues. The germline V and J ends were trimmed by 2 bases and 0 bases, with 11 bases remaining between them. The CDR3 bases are TGTGCCAGCAGCTTATACTACCAAAGCTCTGGAAACACCATATATTTT. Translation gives CASSLYYQSSGNTIYF.

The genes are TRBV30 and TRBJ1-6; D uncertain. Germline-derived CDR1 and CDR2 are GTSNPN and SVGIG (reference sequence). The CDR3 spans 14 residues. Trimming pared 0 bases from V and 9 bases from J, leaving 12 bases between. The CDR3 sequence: CAWSVLSATSPLHF. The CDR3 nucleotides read TGTGCCTGGAGTGTACTGAGCGCTACTTCACCCCTCCACTTT.